This TCR beta chain comes out of a study of T cell clonality in common variable immunodeficiency. The table lists this clone with many counts. The read falls 3 residues short of the CDR3 end, and the missing part is taken from the germline J gene. The CDR3 spans 15 residues. Looked up from germline, CDR1 is LNHDA and CDR2 is SQIVND (reference sequence). V lost 3 bases and J lost 0, with 12 bases in between. Patients and controls were mostly of Caucasian heritage. Produced via immunoSEQ multiplex PCR; TCRdb's table is partial and in-frame only. The table records approximately 75,000 clones without singletons, the ten largest covering 0.75% to 1%.

The source is a person aged 18-69 years in good health. The chain recombines TRBV19 with TRBJ2-7; weak D call: TRBD2 (5 bases). The specimen was peripheral blood mononuclear cells. The CDR3 DNA, read in part, is TGTGCCAGTAGTATTGAACTAGGACTCTCCTACGAG. It encodes CASSIELGLSYE. The CDR3 as a whole reads CASSIELGLSYEQYF.